This T cell receptor (beta chain) originates from a study of blood T cell repertoires in COVID-19. Overall study context: Samples taken during acute and convalescent COVID-19 were collected in the United States, Italy and Spain.

In the original processing: Quantification of nucleated cells was approximated via reference gene primer amplification. The table came from immunoSEQ multiplex PCR; TCRdb's copy has only in-frame clones and leaves some out. That table is the source of V, J and clone size, and D and trimming were worked out from the DNA. Of 210,000 or so clones listed, nearly 90% were seen once; the top ten hold about 6.6%. CDR1 is SQVTM, CDR2 ANQGSEA, per germline. Trimming removed 6 bases from V and 4 bases from J; junction bases left unmatched: 6. The CDR3 has 12 amino acids. The clonotype originates from a woman between 35 and 50 years old who had recovered from COVID-19. The source material was peripheral blood. V gene TRBV29-1 combines with J gene TRBJ2-7, with 7 bases lining up with TRBD1. The chain's CDR3 is CSVGRDSYEQYF. Here the CDR3 DNA reads TGCAGCGTCGGCCGGGACAGTTACGAGCAGTACTTC.